The 24 T cell receptor beta chains below come from one sample, sequenced in a study of blood T cell repertoires in COVID-19. The table came from immunoSEQ multiplex PCR; TCRdb's copy has only in-frame clones and leaves some out. The data hold 200,000 to 300,000 clones, with about 87% observed a single time. The sample comprised peripheral blood. These receptors were taken from a woman in her twenties or thirties with COVID-19, enrolled during active disease.

The CDR3 nucleotides read TGTGCCAGCAGCGCTGGTCGCGGGGCCAACCAAGAGACCCAGTACTTC. Residues: CASSAGRGANQETQYF. V usage is TRBV5-6 and J usage is TRBJ2-5, with a weak D call TRBD2 (6 bases). V shed 4 bases and J shed 0 bases, with 16 bases lying between them. The germline V gene encodes CDR1 SGHDT and CDR2 YYEEEE. The CDR3 consists of 16 residues.

The V call is TRBV4-1, the J call TRBJ1-3; perhaps TRBD1 as D (5 bases). V lost 3 bases, J lost 4 bases, and 13 bases lay in between. This CDR3 region has 15 residues. Looked up from germline, CDR1 is MGHRA and CDR2 is YSYEKL. The CDR3 region has the DNA TGCGCCAGCAGCCAGGGTGGGGCTTCGGGAAACACCATATATTTT. Residues: CASSQGGASGNTIYF.

This chain joins TRBV27 and TRBJ1-1; D is ambiguous. Germline-derived CDR1 and CDR2 are MNHEY and SMNVEV (reference sequence). This CDR3 has 14 amino acids. Trimming removed 4 bases at V and 4 bases at J, with 13 bases between. The CDR3 region is CASSSASRITEAFF. Written as DNA, the CDR3 is TGTGCCAGCAGTTCCGCCTCGCGGATCACTGAAGCTTTCTTT.

The genes are TRBV13 and TRBJ2-7; 7 bases map to TRBD1. From germline, CDR1 is PRHDT and CDR2 FYEKMQ (reference sequence). The CDR3 has 13 amino acids. J gave up 7 bases and V 5 bases, and 8 bases lay outside the gene matches. The CDR3 region is CASSLRQGGEQYF. The CDR3 bases are TGTGCCAGCAGCCTACGACAGGGCGGAGAGCAGTACTTC.

The chain is built from TRBV5-5 and TRBJ2-3; D is unresolved. The CDR3 contains 14 residues. The V end was cut by 1 base, the J end by 0 bases, with 6 bases between. Per germline, CDR1 SGHKS and CDR2 YYEKEE (reference sequence). DNA for the CDR3: TGTGCCAGCAGCTTGTGGCAGAGCACAGATACGCAGTATTTT. This codes for CASSLWQSTDTQYF. The variable domain in full, completed from reference TRBV5-5 and TRBJ2-3, reads DAGVTQSPTHLIKTRGQQVTLRCSPISGHKSVSWYQQVLGQGPQFIFQYYEKEERGRGNFPDRFSARQFPNYSSELNVNALLLGDSALYLCASSLWQSTDTQYFGPGTRLTVL.

The chain joins TRBV5-1 to TRBJ2-7, with D possibly TRBD2 on 5 matching bases. This CDR3 has 12 amino acids. V was cut by 3 bases and J by 6 bases, with 10 bases left in between. Germline V gene data show CDR1 as SGHRS and CDR2 as YFSETQ. Here the CDR3 DNA reads TGCGCCAGCAGCTCGAGCCGGGGCGAGCAGTACTTC. Amino acid sequence: CASSSSRGEQYF. The full variable domain, completed using reference TRBV5-1 and TRBJ2-7, is KAGVTQTPRYLIKTRGQQVTLSCSPISGHRSVSWYQQTPGQGLQFLFEYFSETQRNKGNFPGRFSGRQFSNSRSEMNVSTLELGDSALYLCASSSSRGEQYFGPGTRLTVT.

This clone was found a few times. The chain couples TRBV5-1 to TRBJ2-3, with a tentative D call TRBD2 (5 bases). The CDR3 loop spans 16 amino acids. Trimming left V 4 bases short and J 0 bases short, with 15 bases between. Germline V lookup: CDR1 SGHRS, CDR2 YFSETQ. This CDR3 is CASSGGVGGSTDTQYF. Written as DNA, the CDR3 is TGCGCCAGCAGCGGCGGAGTTGGCGGGAGCACAGATACGCAGTATTTT.

This sequence joins TRBV28 and TRBJ2-1, with TRBD1 identical over 10 bases. The CDR3 runs to 16 residues. V trimming: 6 bases; J trimming: 7 bases; junction bases outside the gene matches: 12. CDR1 and CDR2 (germline): MDHEN, SYDVKM. CDR3 residues: CASRSKWDRGRNEQFF. In nucleotides, the CDR3 is TGTGCCAGCAGATCCAAATGGGACAGGGGTAGGAATGAGCAGTTCTTC.

In DNA form, the CDR3 reads TGCAGTGCTAGTGGTGACAGGGGCAATCAGCCCCAGCATTTT. This encodes CSASGDRGNQPQHF. This chain uses TRBV20-1 with TRBJ1-5; 7 bases are shared with TRBD1. The CDR3 runs 14 residues. V shed 3 bases and J 2 bases; nucleotides not matched to a gene: 4. Per germline, CDR1 DFQATT and CDR2 SNEGSKA (reference sequence).

The chain recombines TRBV7-2 with TRBJ2-2; tentatively, D is TRBD1 (6 bases). V lost 4 bases and J 4 bases, leaving 13 bases between the germline ends. The germline gives CDR1 SGHTA, CDR2 FQGNSA. The CDR3 covers 15 residues. The CDR3 DNA sequence: TGTGCCAGCAGCTGGACAGTCCCGAGCACCGGGGAGCTGTTTTTT. This codes for CASSWTVPSTGELFF. Drawing the rest from reference TRBV7-2 and TRBJ2-2, the complete variable domain is GAGVSQSPSNKVTEKGKDVELRCDPISGHTALYWYRQSLGQGLEFLIYFQGNSAPDKSGLPSDRFSAERTGGSVSTLTIQRTQQEDSAVYLCASSWTVPSTGELFFGEGSRLTVL.

The J gene is TRBJ1-1, the V gene TRBV5-1, with unresolved D. V was pared by 0 bases and J by 1 base, with 7 bases between. The V gene's germline CDR1 is SGHRS and CDR2 YFSETQ. This CDR3 contains 14 residues. CDR3 nucleotides: TGCGCCAGCAGCTTGGACAGTGGGAACACTGAAGCTTTCTTT. Encoded protein: CASSLDSGNTEAFF.

The V call is TRBV15, the J call TRBJ1-1; perhaps TRBD1 as D (6 bases). This CDR3 has 15 residues. Germline V gene lookup returns CDR1 LNHNV and CDR2 YYDKDF (reference sequence). The V end was cut by 3 bases, the J end by 1 base, with 12 bases between. The CDR3 region has the DNA TGTGCCACCAGCAGGGGAGGGGGACAGAACACTGAAGCTTTCTTT. It translates to CATSRGGGQNTEAFF.

V gene TRBV2 combines with J gene TRBJ2-1, with 11 bases aligning to TRBD2. V lost 2 bases to trimming and J lost 6 bases; unmatched junction nucleotides: 18. The CDR3 has 20 residues. From germline, CDR1 is SNHLY and CDR2 FYNNEI. The chain's CDR3 is CASSELGGRGLAERVNEQFF. The CDR3 DNA reads TGTGCCAGCAGTGAATTAGGCGGCAGGGGACTAGCGGAAAGAGTCAATGAGCAGTTCTTC.

This clone was recorded a few times. The chain combines TRBV7-8 with TRBJ1-4, with D possibly being TRBD1 (5 bases). With 5 bases removed from V and 6 bases from J, the gap between germline ends came to 19 bases. Germline V gives CDR1 SGHVS, CDR2 FQNEAQ. The CDR3 runs 16 residues. The CDR3: CASSPSRTKYYEKLFF. The CDR3 DNA reads as TGTGCCAGCAGCCCCTCGAGGACAAAGTATTATGAAAAACTGTTTTTT.

V and J are TRBV27 and TRBJ1-4; tentative D call: TRBD1 (6 bases). V dropped 3 bases and J dropped 4 bases, with 12 bases sitting between them. Germline V gene sequence: CDR1 MNHEY, CDR2 SMNVEV (reference sequence). The CDR3 contains 15 residues. The chain's CDR3 is CASSLNRADNEKLFF. CDR3 coding DNA: TGTGCCAGCAGTTTGAACAGGGCAGATAATGAAAAACTGTTTTTT. The variable domain in full, completed from reference TRBV27 and TRBJ1-4, reads EAQVTQNPRYLITVTGKKLTVTCSQNMNHEYMSWYRQDPGLGLRQIYYSMNVEVTDKGDVPEGYKVSRKEKRNFPLILESPSPNQTSLYFCASSLNRADNEKLFFGSGTQLSVL.

The chain has TRBV6-5 and TRBJ1-2, with D maybe TRBD1 (5 bases). The ends were cut back, 0 bases at V and 8 bases at J, with 10 bases in the middle. Germline V gene sequence: CDR1 MNHEY, CDR2 SVGAGI. This CDR3 spans 13 amino acids. Here the CDR3 reads CASSYSSGFGYTF. In DNA form, the CDR3 reads TGTGCCAGCAGTTACTCATCAGGGTTCGGCTACACCTTC.

This chain uses TRBV7-2 with TRBJ2-7; D not certain. This CDR3 is built from 13 residues. V was cut by 4 bases and J by 3 bases, with 10 bases left in between. Germline V gene sequence: CDR1 SGHTA, CDR2 FQGNSA. CDR3 nucleotides: TGTGCCAGCAGCTCTATGCCCGACTACGAGCAGTACGTC. This codes for CASSSMPDYEQYV.

This clone has a single count. V usage is TRBV7-2 and J usage is TRBJ2-6, with a possible D match to TRBD1 (6 bases). Germline CDR1 is SGHTA and CDR2 is FQGNSA. CDR3 length equals 15 residues. V was trimmed by 7 bases and J by 2 bases, leaving 12 bases between them. The CDR3 DNA follows: TGTGCCAGCACCCAACCAGGGGCTGGGGCCAACGTCCTGACTTTC. It translates to CASTQPGAGANVLTF.

The chain links TRBV28 to TRBJ2-1, with TRBD1 identical over 7 bases. V gave up 3 bases and J gave up 8 bases; unmatched junction bases: 4. The CDR3 loop spans 13 amino acids. Germline lookup yields CDR1 MDHEN and CDR2 SYDVKM. CDR3 in DNA: TGTGCCAGCAGTTTGAAGGGGGCTGATGAGCAGTTCTTC. It is translated as CASSLKGADEQFF. Filled out from reference TRBV28 and TRBJ2-1, the complete variable domain reads DVKVTQSSRYLVKRTGEKVFLECVQDMDHENMFWYRQDPGLGLRLIYFSYDVKMKEKGDIPEGYSVSREKKERFSLILESASTNQTSMYLCASSLKGADEQFFGPGTRLTVL.

This clone is a singleton in its sample. J is TRBJ2-1 and V is TRBV19; TRBD2 is a possible D gene (5 bases). The CDR3 is 15 residues long. The V gene lost 3 bases and the J gene lost 1 base, with 10 bases spanning the gap. CDR1 is LNHDA, CDR2 SQIVND, per germline (reference sequence). The CDR3 coding sequence is TGTGCCAGTAGTATTACCAGGAGGTCCTACAATGAGCAGTTCTTC. Amino acid sequence: CASSITRRSYNEQFF.

DNA for the CDR3: TGCGCCAGCAGCTTCGGACAGAATGAAAAACTGTTTTTT. This translates into CASSFGQNEKLFF. This chain links TRBV5-1 with TRBJ1-4; D may be TRBD1 (6 bases). Trimming cost V 2 bases and J 5 bases, with 7 bases left between them. Germline-derived CDR1 and CDR2 are SGHRS and YFSETQ. There are 13 residues in the CDR3.

This clone has just a few counts. The chain has TRBV11-2 and TRBJ1-6; D perhaps matches TRBD1 (6 bases). The V gene lost 5 bases and the J gene lost 8 bases, with 16 bases spanning the gap. CDR3 size: 15 residues. Germline V CDR1 and CDR2: SGHAT, FQNNGV. The CDR3 sequence is CASSPRSGADSPLHF. The CDR3 region has the DNA TGTGCCAGCAGCCCTCGCTCAGGGGCGGATTCACCCCTCCACTTT.

The J gene is TRBJ2-3, the V gene TRBV6-2 or TRBV6-3; 12 bases match TRBD2. The germline V gene has CDR1 MNHEY and CDR2 SVGEGT. The CDR3 extends over 16 amino acids. Trimming took 5 bases from V and 2 from J; bases not matched to a gene: 5. The CDR3 nucleotides read TGTGCCAGCAGTCCCTGGACTAGCGGGAACACAGATACGCAGTATTTT. Its translation is CASSPWTSGNTDTQYF.

The genes are TRBV7-9 and TRBJ2-2; no firm D call. CDR3 length: 15 amino acids. From germline, CDR1 is SEHNR and CDR2 FQNEAQ (reference sequence). Between the trimmed V and J ends, which lost 2 bases and 3 bases, there was a span of 10 bases. The CDR3 region has the DNA TGTGCCAGCAGCTTATCCAGTGACTACACCGGGGAGCTGTTTTTT. This sequence encodes CASSLSSDYTGELFF.